This entry describes one T cell receptor (beta chain). This clone has just a few counts. Its specific antigen is unknown. Base qualities are not provided; no much larger clone lies one nucleotide away. This sample is drawn from a study of CD8+ T cells in alopecia areata (dated by TCRdb to 2016 to 2019). Some background on the complete study: The treated patients took part in an open-label pilot trial in which moderate-to-severe alopecia areata was treated with oral tofacitinib at 5 to 10 mg twice daily. Tofacitinib was given for 6 to 18 months, followed by 6 months of follow-up off drug to assess delayed response and recurrence. In both human patients and the C3H/HeJ mouse model, the study applied high-throughput TCRbeta sequencing to look at T cell clonal expansion in alopecia areata. Human TCRbeta sequencing covered scalp tissue and sorted CD4+ and CD8+ peripheral blood T cells from patchy and totalis/universalis alopecia areata patients and healthy controls. Biopsies were taken from tofacitinib-treated patients at baseline and again at 4 and 24 weeks into treatment, and several of those patients also had a later scalp biopsy. Clonality in the scalp was compared among normal scalp (n=4), patchy alopecia areata scalp (n=8), and alopecia totalis/universalis scalp (n=8). RNA was obtained with the PAXgene miRNA kit for fixed scalp, the miRNeasy kit for PBMCs, and the RNeasy kit for mouse skin. Amplification of TCRbeta CDR3 regions was done by immunoSEQ multiplex PCR using 35 Vbeta forward primers and 13 Jbeta reverse primers.

Results the study describes overall, beyond this receptor: Compared with normal scalp, lesional scalp, particularly in alopecia totalis/universalis, had higher clonality and more expanded CD8+ clones, which suggests antigenic drive. Scalp TCR repertoire analysis is complicated because resident alphabeta T cells in normal human skin are also sequenced, whereas mouse skin is dominated by gammadelta T cells. Compared with mice, TCR sequences shared between patients were less clear, possibly partly because of HLA diversity across the patient population.

The library relied on the immunoSEQ multiplex PCR assay. RNA was extracted from all samples and reverse transcribed into cDNA, which served as template for TCR sequencing. SuperScript III was used to make first-strand cDNA, primed with a 2:1 mix of oligo-dT and random hexamers. Amplification bias was assessed with a synthetic immune receptor repertoire, and residual bias was removed computationally. The study's own analysis went as follows. Raw reads were preprocessed to remove errors, and CDR3 was defined by IMGT conventions from the conserved cysteine to phenylalanine. Clonality was calculated as 1 minus Shannon entropy normalized by log2 of the number of productive unique TCRs. Whether scalp clones were CD4 or CD8 was inferred by matching scalp TCRbeta sequences against CD4 and CD8 repertoires sorted from blood. TCRdb carries this immuneACCESS record with in-frame sequences only. Its versions omit some clonotypes, under half of them owing to an unresolved V gene in the studies checked, with the rest unexplained. V and J calls and clone size are copied from that table; D and trimming were computed from the DNA. For this sample the table gives hundreds of thousands of clones, of which 50% to 60% were detected only once. 0.45% of the sample lies in the top ten.

In the paper's terms, the time point label means: baseline before oral tofacitinib. From alopecia areata patients, peripheral blood was collected along with lesional scalp punch biopsies. PBMCs were separated by density centrifugation and stained for CD3, CD4 and CD8, after which CD4+ and CD8+ T cells were sorted on a FACSAria. A distance of 19 bases separates the germline ends of V and J, which lose 4 bases and 7 bases respectively. Reading from cysteine to phenylalanine, the CDR3 counts 15 amino acids. Only CDR3 DNA remains: 45 bases, in frame from the first base. The germline V gene yields MGHRA for CDR1 and YSYEKL for CDR2.

This specimen consisted of CD4+ T cells sorted from blood, obtained at week 0. This clonotype originated in a human donor with alopecia areata. This sequence uses TRBV4-1 and TRBJ2-5; the D gene is not confidently resolved. The bases read TGCGCCAGCAGCCCGATATTATGGACCGTGGGGACCCAGTACTTC. It specifies CASSPILWTVGTQYF.